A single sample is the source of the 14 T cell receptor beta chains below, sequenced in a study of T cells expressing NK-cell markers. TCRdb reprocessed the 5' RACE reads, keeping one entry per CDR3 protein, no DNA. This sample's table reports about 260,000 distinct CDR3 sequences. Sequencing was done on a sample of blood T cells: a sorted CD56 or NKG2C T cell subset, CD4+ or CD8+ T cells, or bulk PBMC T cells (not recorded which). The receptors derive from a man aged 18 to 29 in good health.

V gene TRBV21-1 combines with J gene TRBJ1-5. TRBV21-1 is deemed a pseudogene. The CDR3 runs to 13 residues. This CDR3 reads CASRECSNQPQHF.

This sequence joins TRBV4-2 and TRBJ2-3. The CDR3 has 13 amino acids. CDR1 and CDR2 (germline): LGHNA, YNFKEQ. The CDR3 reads CASSQEPPDTQYF.

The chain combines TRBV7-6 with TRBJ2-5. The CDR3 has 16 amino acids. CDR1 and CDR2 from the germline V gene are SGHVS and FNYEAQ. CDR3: CASSSTHSGFQETQYF.

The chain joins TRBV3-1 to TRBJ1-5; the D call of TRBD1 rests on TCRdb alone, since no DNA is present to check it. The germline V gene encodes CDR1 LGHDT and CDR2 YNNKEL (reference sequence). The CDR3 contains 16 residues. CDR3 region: CASSQDARRGNQPQHF.

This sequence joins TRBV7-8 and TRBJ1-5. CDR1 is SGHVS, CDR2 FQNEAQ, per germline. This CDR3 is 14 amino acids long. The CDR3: CASSFGQQNQPQHF.

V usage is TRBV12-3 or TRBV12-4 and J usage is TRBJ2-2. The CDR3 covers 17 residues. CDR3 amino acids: CASSFGFGLPNTGELFF.

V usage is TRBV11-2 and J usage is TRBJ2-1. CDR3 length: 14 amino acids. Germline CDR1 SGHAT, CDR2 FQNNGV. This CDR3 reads CASSLGQVSNEQFF.

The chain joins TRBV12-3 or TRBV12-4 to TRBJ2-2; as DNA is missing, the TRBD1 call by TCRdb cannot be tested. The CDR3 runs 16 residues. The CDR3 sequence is CASSSTGGASTGELFF.

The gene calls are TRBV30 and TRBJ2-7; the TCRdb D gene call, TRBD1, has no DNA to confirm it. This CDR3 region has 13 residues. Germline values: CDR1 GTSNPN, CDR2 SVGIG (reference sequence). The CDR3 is CAWAGTATHEQYF.

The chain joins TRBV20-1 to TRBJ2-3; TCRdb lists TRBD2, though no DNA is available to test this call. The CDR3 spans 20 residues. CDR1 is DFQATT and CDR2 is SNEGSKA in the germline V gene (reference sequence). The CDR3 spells CSARDQSIRLAERRTDTQYF.

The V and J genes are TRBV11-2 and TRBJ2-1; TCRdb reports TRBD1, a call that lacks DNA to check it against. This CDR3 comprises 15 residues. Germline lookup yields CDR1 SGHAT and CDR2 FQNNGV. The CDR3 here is CASSLGPGVYNEQFF.

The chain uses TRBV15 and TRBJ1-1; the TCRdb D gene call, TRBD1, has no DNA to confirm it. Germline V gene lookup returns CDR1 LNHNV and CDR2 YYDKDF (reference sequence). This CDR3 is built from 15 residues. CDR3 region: CATSRGGVGPKEAFF. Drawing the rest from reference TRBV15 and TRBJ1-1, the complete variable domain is DAMVIQNPRYQVTQFGKPVTLSCSQTLNHNVMYWYQQKSSQAPKLLFHYYDKDFNNEADTPDNFQSRRPNTSFCFLDIRSPGLGDTAMYLCATSRGGVGPKEAFFGQGTRLTVV.

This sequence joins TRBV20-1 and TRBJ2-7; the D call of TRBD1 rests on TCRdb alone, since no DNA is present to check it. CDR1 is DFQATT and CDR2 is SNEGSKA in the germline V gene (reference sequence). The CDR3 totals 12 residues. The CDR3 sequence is CSAGQGADEQYF.

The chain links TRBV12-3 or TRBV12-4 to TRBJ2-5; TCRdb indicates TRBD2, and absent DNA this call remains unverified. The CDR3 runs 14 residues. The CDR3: CASSRGSGRETQYF.